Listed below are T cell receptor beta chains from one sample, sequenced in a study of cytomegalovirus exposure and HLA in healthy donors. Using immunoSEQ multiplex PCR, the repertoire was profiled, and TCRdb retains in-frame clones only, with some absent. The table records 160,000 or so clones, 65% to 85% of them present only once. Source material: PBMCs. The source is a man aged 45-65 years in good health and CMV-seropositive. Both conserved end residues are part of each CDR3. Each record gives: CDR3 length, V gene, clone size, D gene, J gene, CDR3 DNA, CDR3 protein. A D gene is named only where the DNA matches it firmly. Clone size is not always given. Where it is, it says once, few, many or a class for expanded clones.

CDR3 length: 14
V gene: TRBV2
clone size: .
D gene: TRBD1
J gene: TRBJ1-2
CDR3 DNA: TGTGCCAGCAGTGAGGACAGGGGCAAAAGTGGCTACACCTTC
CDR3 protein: CASSEDRGKSGYTF

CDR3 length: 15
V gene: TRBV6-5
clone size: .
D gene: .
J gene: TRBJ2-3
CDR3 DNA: TGTGCCAGCAGTGCCCTGGACATAAAATACGATACGCAGTATTTT
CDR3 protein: CASSALDIKYDTQYF

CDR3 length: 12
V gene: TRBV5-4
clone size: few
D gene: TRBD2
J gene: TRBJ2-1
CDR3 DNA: TGTGCCAGCAGCCTAACGGTGGGAGGGAAGTTCTTC
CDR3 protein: CASSLTVGGKFF

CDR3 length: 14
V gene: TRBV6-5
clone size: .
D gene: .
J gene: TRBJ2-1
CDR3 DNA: TGTGCCACCCAAAGGGGGGGGTCCTACAATGAGCAGTTCTTC
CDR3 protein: CATQRGGSYNEQFF

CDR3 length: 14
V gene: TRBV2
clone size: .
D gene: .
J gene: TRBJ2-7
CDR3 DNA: TGTGCCAGCAGTGGTCGGACACGGCCTAGTGAGCAGTACTTC
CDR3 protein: CASSGRTRPSEQYF

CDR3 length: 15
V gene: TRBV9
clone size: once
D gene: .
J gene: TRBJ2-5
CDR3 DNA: TGTGCCAGCAGCGTAGAACGAGCAGGGGAAGAGACCCAGTACTTC
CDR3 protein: CASSVERAGEETQYF

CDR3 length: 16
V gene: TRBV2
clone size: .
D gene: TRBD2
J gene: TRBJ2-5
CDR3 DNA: TGTGCCAGCAGTGAGAGAGGTAGCGGGGGGCAAGAGACCCAGTACTTC
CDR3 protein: CASSERGSGGQETQYF

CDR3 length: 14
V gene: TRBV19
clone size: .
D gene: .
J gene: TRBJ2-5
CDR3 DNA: TGTGCCAGTAGCCCCCGAGGGAATACGGAGACCCAGTACTTC
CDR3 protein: CASSPRGNTETQYF

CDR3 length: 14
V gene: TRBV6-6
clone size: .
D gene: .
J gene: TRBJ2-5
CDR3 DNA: TGTGCCAGCAGTTTCCGACGGGGCCAAGAGACCCAGTACTTC
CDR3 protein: CASSFRRGQETQYF

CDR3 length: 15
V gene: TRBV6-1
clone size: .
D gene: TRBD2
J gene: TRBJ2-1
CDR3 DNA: TGTGCCACCCCTAGGACTAGCGGGGGGGTGGGTGAGCAGTTCTTC
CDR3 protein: CATPRTSGGVGEQFF

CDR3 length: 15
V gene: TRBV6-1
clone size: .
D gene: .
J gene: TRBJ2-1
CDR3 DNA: TGTGCCAGCAGTGAGGACAGTTCTTTAGTCGATGAGCAGTTCTTC
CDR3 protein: CASSEDSSLVDEQFF

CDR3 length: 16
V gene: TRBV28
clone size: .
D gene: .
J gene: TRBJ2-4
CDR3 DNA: TGTGCCAGCAGTCCTCCCGGGAGCTTAGCCAAAAACATTCAGTACTTC
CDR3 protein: CASSPPGSLAKNIQYF

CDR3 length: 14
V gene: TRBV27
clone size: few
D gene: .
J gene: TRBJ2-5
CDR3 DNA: TGTGCCAGCAGCCCTCCCGACAGGAAAGAGACCCAGTACTTC
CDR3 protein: CASSPPDRKETQYF

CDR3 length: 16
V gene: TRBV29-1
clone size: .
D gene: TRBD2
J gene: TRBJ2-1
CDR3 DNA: TGCAGCGTGGGACTAGCGGGGTATAGCTCCTACAATGAGCAGTTCTTC
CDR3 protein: CSVGLAGYSSYNEQFF

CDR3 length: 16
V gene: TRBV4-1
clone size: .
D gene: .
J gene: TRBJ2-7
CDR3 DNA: TGCGCCAGCAGCAAAGCAGGGGCCCTGAGCTCCTACGAGCAGTACTTC
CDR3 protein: CASSKAGALSSYEQYF

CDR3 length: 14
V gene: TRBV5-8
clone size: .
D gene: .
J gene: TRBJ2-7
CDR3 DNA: TGTGCCAGCAGCTTGGTGGGACACACCTACGAGCAGTACTTC
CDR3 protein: CASSLVGHTYEQYF

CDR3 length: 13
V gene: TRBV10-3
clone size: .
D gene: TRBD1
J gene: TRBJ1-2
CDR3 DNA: TGTGCCATCCAGACAGGGGGCTACTATGGCTACACCTTC
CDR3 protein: CAIQTGGYYGYTF

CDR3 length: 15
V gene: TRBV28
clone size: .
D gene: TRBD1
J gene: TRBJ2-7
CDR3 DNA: TGTGCCAGCAGTTCCCGGGCAGGGGGCAATAACGAGCAGTACTTC
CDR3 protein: CASSSRAGGNNEQYF

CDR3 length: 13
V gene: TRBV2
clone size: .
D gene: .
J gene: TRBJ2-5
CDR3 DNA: TGTGCCAGCAGTGGATCGCGACAAGAGACCCAGTACTTC
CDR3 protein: CASSGSRQETQYF

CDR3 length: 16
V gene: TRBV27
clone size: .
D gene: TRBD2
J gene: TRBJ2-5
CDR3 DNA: TGTGCCACCATGGATCCGGGAGGGCTGGGTCAAGAGACCCAGTACTTC
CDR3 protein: CATMDPGGLGQETQYF

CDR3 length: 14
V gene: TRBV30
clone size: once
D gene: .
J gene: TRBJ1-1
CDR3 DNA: TGTGCCTGGAGTGTACGACTGAAGAACACTGAAGCTTTCTTT
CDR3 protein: CAWSVRLKNTEAFF

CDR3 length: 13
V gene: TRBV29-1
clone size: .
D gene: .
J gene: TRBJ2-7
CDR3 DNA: TGCAGCGTTGAACGGAACGGTCAGGGCGAGCAGTACTTC
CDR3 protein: CSVERNGQGEQYF

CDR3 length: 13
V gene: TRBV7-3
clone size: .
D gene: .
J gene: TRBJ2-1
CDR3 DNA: TGTGCCAGCAGCTTACAGGCTTACAATGAGCAGTTCTTC
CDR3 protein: CASSLQAYNEQFF

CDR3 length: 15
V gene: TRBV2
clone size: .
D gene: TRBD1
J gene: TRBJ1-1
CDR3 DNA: TGTGCCAGCTTGGGACAGGGGCCTCTCAACACTGAAGCTTTCTTT
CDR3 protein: CASLGQGPLNTEAFF

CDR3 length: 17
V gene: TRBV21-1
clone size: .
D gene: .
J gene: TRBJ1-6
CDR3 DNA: TGTGCCAGCAGCAAAGTCAGGCAGAGCTCCTATAATTCACCCCTCCACTTT
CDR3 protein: CASSKVRQSSYNSPLHF

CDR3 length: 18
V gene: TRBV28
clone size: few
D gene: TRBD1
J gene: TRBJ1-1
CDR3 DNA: TGTGCCAGCACCTTACCCGTGGGACAGGGTGTTGGGAACACTGAAGCTTTCTTT
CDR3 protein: CASTLPVGQGVGNTEAFF

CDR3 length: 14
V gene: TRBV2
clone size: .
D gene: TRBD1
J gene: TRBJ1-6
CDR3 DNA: TGTGCCAGCGGAGGACAGGGAGGGCTCTTGGCCCTCCACTTT
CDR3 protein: CASGGQGGLLALHF

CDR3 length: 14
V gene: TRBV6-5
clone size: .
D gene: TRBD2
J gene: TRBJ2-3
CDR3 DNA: TGTGCCAGCAGTTTGGCGGGAGTCCTCGATACGCAGTATTTT
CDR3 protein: CASSLAGVLDTQYF

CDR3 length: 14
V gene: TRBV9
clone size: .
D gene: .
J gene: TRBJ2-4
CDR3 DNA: TGTGCCAGCGGAGGGGACTCAGCCAAAAACATTCAGTACTTC
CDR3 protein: CASGGDSAKNIQYF

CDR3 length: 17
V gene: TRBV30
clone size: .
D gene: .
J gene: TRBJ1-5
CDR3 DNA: TGTGCCTGGAGCCCGGCGGGGGGCCCCTCTAGCAATCAGCCCCAGCATTTT
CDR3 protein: CAWSPAGGPSSNQPQHF

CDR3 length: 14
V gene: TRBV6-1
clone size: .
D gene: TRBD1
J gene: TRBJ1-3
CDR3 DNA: TGTGCCAGCAGCCCGAGGGGGCATGGAAACACCATATATTTT
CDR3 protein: CASSPRGHGNTIYF

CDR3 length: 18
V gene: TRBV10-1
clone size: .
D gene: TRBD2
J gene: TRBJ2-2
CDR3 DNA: TGCGCCAGCAGTGTATTGGGCGGGAGGGCGGGTTGCACCGGGGAGCTGTTTTTT
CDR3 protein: CASSVLGGRAGCTGELFF

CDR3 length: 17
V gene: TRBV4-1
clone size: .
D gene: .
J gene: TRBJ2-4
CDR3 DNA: TGCGCCAGCAGCCAGCCCCGAGACAGACTAGCCAAAAACATTCAGTACTTC
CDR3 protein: CASSQPRDRLAKNIQYF

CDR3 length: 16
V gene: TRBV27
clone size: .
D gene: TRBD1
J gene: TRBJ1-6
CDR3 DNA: TGTGCCAGCAGTTCCCCTGGACAGGGGAGGAATTCACCCCTCCACTTT
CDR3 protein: CASSSPGQGRNSPLHF

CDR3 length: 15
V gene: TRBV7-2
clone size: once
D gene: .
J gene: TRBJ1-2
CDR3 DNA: TGTGCCAGCAGCCTGGGAGGGACGGGGAGGGGTGGCTACACCTTC
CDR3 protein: CASSLGGTGRGGYTF

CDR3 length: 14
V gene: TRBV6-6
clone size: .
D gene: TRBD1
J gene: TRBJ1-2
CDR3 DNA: TGTGCCAGCAGTTACAGGCAGGGGGCAGATGGCTACACCTTC
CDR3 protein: CASSYRQGADGYTF

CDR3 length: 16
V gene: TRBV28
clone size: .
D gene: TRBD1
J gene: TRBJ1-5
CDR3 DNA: TGTGCCAGCAGTTTAACCGGGACAGCTAACAATCAGCCCCAGCATTTT
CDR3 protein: CASSLTGTANNQPQHF

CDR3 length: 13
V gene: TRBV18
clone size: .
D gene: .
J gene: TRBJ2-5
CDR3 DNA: TGTGCCAGCTCATACACTAGTGGGGAGACCCAGTACTTC
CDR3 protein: CASSYTSGETQYF

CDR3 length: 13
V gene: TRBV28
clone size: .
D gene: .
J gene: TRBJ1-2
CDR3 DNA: TGTGCCAGCAGCGCCAGGATTCCCTATGGCTACACCTTC
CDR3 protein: CASSARIPYGYTF

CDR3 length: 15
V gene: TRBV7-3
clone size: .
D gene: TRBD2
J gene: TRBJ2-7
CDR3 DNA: TGTGCCAGCAGCCCAGAGACTAGCGGGCGCTACGAGCAGTACTTC
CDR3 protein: CASSPETSGRYEQYF

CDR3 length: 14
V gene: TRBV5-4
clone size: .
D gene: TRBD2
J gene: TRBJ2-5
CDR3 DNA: TGTGCCAGCAGCCTGACTAGCAGACAAGAGACCCAGTACTTC
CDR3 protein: CASSLTSRQETQYF

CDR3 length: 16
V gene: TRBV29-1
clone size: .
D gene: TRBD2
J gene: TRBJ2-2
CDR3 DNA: TGCAGCGTTGAGGGACTAGCGGGAGCTCACACCGGGGAGCTGTTTTTT
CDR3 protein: CSVEGLAGAHTGELFF

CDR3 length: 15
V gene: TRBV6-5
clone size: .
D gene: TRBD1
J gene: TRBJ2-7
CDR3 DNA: TGTGCCAGCAGACCTCCAGGGGGCTTGAGGGGCGAGCAGTACTTC
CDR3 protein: CASRPPGGLRGEQYF

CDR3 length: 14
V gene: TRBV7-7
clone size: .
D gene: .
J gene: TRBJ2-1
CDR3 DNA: TGTGCTAGCAGCTTAGGCCAGGGGTACAATGAGCAGTTCTTC
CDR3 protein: CASSLGQGYNEQFF

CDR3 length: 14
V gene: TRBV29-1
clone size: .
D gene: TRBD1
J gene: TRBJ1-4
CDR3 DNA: TGCAGCGACGTGTGGACAGGGACTAATGAAAAACTGTTTTTT
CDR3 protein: CSDVWTGTNEKLFF

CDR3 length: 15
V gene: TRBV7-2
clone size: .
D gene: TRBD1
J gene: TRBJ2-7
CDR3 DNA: TGTGCCAGCAGCTCCTACGGGACAGCTCCCTACGAGCAGTACTTC
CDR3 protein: CASSSYGTAPYEQYF

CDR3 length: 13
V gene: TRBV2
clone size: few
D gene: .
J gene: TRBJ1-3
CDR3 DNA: TGTGCCAGCAGCCCGGGCTCTGGAAACACCATATATTTT
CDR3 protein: CASSPGSGNTIYF

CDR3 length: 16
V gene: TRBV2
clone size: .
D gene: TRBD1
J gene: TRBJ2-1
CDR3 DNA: TGTGCCAGCAGCGGACAGGGCGCTATCAAATACAATGAGCAGTTCTTC
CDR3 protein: CASSGQGAIKYNEQFF

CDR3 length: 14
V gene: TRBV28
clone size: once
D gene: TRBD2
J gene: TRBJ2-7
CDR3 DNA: TGTGCCAGCAGCCGGACTAGCGGGAGCTACGAGCAGTACTTC
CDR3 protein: CASSRTSGSYEQYF

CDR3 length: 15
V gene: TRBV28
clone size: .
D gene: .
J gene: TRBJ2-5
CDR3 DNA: TGTGCCAGCAGCCCAACTGGGCGGGGGCAACAATCCCAGTACTTC
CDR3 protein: CASSPTGRGQQSQYF

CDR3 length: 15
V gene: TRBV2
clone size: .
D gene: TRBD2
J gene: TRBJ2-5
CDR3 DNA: TGTGCCAGCATGGGTAGCGGGAGAAATGGAGAGACCCAGTACTTC
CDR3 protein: CASMGSGRNGETQYF

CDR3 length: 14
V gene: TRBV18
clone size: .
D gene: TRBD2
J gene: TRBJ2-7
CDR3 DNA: TGTGCCAGCTCACCAGGGACTAGCCAAAGCGAGCAGTACTTC
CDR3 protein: CASSPGTSQSEQYF

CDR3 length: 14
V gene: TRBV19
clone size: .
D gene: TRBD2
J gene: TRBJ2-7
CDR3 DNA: TGTGCCACCCGTCCGAGCGGGGCCTCCTACGAGCAGTACTTC
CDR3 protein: CATRPSGASYEQYF

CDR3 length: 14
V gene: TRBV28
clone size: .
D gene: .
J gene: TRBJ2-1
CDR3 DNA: TGTGCCAGCAGCCCGAGGGTGGGAAACAATGAGCAGTTCTTC
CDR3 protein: CASSPRVGNNEQFF

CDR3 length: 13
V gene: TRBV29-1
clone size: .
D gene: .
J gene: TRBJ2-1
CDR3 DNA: TGCAGCGTTGAAGCGGGAGCGGGCAATGAGCAGTTCTTC
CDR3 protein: CSVEAGAGNEQFF

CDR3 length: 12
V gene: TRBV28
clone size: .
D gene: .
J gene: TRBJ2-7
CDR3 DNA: TGTGCCAGCAGGCACAGGATTCACGAGCAGTACTTC
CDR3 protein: CASRHRIHEQYF

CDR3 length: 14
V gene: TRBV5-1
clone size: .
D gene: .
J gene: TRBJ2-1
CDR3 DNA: TGCGCCAGCAGCTTCGGGCGGGAATACAATGAGCAGTTCTTC
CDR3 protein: CASSFGREYNEQFF

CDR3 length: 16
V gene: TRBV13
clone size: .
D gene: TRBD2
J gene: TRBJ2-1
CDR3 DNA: TGTGCCAGCAGCCCCTGGGGGGAGGGCCCTTACAATGAGCAGTTCTTC
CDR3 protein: CASSPWGEGPYNEQFF

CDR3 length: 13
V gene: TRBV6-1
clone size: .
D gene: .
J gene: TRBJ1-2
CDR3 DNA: TGTGCCAGCAGTGATTCTTCCCGGGATCCTTACACCTTC
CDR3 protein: CASSDSSRDPYTF